The T cell receptor (beta chain) under discussion was sequenced for a study of blood T cell repertoires in COVID-19. As for the study in general: Spain, Italy and the United States supplied samples that represented acute and convalescent COVID-19. Sources were T cells, B-cell-depleted T cells, or PBMCs; the material itself was cDNA or gDNA.

In the authors' workflow: Reference gene primer amplification gave nucleated cell count estimates. Clones were sequenced by immunoSEQ multiplex PCR, and TCRdb holds only the in-frame ones, with some missing. The DNA was the basis for D and trimming; V, J and clone size are from that table. The profile covers roughly 200,000 clones, with around 79% appearing a single time and approximately 5.9% taken by the ten largest. Trimming took 0 bases from V and 3 from J, leaving 11 bases between them. The germline CDR1 and CDR2 sequences are SGHRS and YFSETQ. The CDR3 is 15 residues long. The receptor's source is a woman aged 40 to 55 with COVID-19, enrolled during active disease. The V gene is TRBV5-1, the J gene TRBJ2-3, with D tentatively TRBD1 (6 bases). The sample taken for sequencing was peripheral blood. CDR3 sequence: CASSLVGQQTDTQYF. In nucleotides, the CDR3 is TGCGCCAGCAGCTTGGTGGGACAACAAACAGATACGCAGTATTTT. The variable domain in full, completed from reference TRBV5-1 and TRBJ2-3, reads KAGVTQTPRYLIKTRGQQVTLSCSPISGHRSVSWYQQTPGQGLQFLFEYFSETQRNKGNFPGRFSGRQFSNSRSEMNVSTLELGDSALYLCASSLVGQQTDTQYFGPGTRLTVL.